Detailed here is one TCR beta chain. What antigen it recognizes has not been identified. No much larger clonotype is one base removed from it; base qualities were not supplied. The immunoSEQ Assay, a bias-controlled multiplex PCR, was used to amplify TCRbeta CDR3 regions from genomic DNA. The paper's processing steps were these. The number of nucleated cells in each sample was estimated from the amplification of reference gene primers within the assay. To quantify the absolute abundance of each unique TCRbeta CDR3 rearrangement, sequence reads were collapsed and filtered. For each sample, productive Simpson clonality was calculated as the square root of Simpson's diversity index over productive rearrangements. TCRdb took this table from immuneACCESS and kept in-frame rearrangements with V and J called. Such tables lack part of the clones; where checked against another copy, unresolved V genes explain under half of the gap, and the rest is unexplained. V, J and clone size were drawn from that table, and D and trimming were deduced from the DNA. The table for this sample lists roughly 68,000 clones; 88% of them were counted only once. The ten largest clones represent approximately 4.7% of the sample.

The data were obtained in a study of blood T cell repertoires in COVID-19 (dated by TCRdb to between 2020 and 2021). Study-level background: The collaborator samples originated in the United States, Italy and Spain and spanned the acute and convalescent phases of COVID-19. The material from the prospective study consisted of cDNA or gDNA derived from T cells, B-cell-depleted T cells, or PBMCs. Subjects who had been exposed to COVID-19, were actively infected with it, or had recovered from it provided the deeply sampled blood TCRbeta repertoires that made up the dataset. The repertoires were released in a freely available public database meant as a resource for research on the immune response to SARS-CoV-2. The samples were drawn from the first 160 participants of the ongoing ImmuneRACE study and from 1,254 subjects provided by 6 global collaborators. A de-identified subject ID, COVID-19 status, age in years and sex were almost always included in the sample metadata. Where HLA class I and class II types were available, the types were taken from metadata supplied by the sample provider, not from assay-based typing. Overall study results and their limits: The quantity of clinical and demographic metadata differed by source and by participant and was supplied without curation.

V sheds 5 bases and J sheds 8 bases, leaving 20 bases between their ends. The CDR3 holds 15 amino acids from the cysteine to the phenylalanine. The kept DNA is CDR3 alone, 45 bases in frame from the first base. CDR1 and CDR2, looked up from the germline V gene (reference sequence), are MNHEY and SMNVEV. Whole blood was collected in K2EDTA tubes by collaborating institutions according to the institutions' own protocols. Collaborator samples were shipped for TCRbeta analysis as frozen whole blood, isolated PBMCs, or DNA extracted from either sample type. The rearrangement joined TRBV27 to TRBJ2-3; no D segment can be confidently identified. Source material: peripheral blood. This sequence originates from a human donor in a cohort sampled during active COVID-19. The CDR3 protein sequence reads: CASSGGIAHLSTQYF. The DNA reads as follows: TGTGCCAGCAGTGGCGGAATCGCCCACTTGAGTACGCAGTATTTT.